This T cell receptor beta chain was found in a study of blood T cell repertoires in COVID-19. Study-wide context: T cells, B-cell-depleted T cells, or PBMCs supplied cDNA or gDNA.

The CDR3 loop spans 13 amino acids. Germline-derived CDR1 and CDR2 are MDHEN and SYDVKM. Trimming removed 5 bases at V and 7 bases at J, with 15 bases between. Produced via immunoSEQ multiplex PCR; TCRdb's table is partial and in-frame only. The table shows around 260,000 clones, with about 87% occurring only once. The V gene is TRBV28, the J gene TRBJ2-7, with D possibly being TRBD2 (6 bases). The receptor was isolated from a woman in her forties or fifties with acute or convalescent COVID-19. The sample comprised peripheral blood. This CDR3 reads CASSRDSLIEQYF. Here the CDR3 DNA reads TGTGCCAGCAGTCGGGACTCCCTTATAGAGCAGTACTTC.